This T cell receptor beta chain was captured in a study of T cells in women clearing cervical HPV infection. Germline CDR1 LNHNV, CDR2 YYDKDF (reference sequence). V dropped 0 bases and J dropped 8 bases, with 11 bases sitting between them. This CDR3 is built from 14 residues. A word on this clone: The read stops 3 residues short of the end of the CDR3; the missing end is completed from the germline J gene.

Method: immunoSEQ multiplex PCR; TCRdb's copy keeps in-frame clones and lacks some. The ten most abundant clones cover roughly 5% of a sample with some 20,000 clones. This clonotype was obtained from a woman aged 18 to 69 with a cervical HPV16 infection that either progressed to CIN3+ or cleared (not recorded which). Sequencing was performed on blood buffy coat. The chain couples TRBV15 to TRBJ2-1; TRBD1 might be the D (5 bases). CDR3 DNA (partial): TGTGCCACCAGCAGAGAGCAGGGCCCTTATGAG. Amino acid sequence: CATSREQGPYE. Given in full, the CDR3 is CATSREQGPYEQFF.